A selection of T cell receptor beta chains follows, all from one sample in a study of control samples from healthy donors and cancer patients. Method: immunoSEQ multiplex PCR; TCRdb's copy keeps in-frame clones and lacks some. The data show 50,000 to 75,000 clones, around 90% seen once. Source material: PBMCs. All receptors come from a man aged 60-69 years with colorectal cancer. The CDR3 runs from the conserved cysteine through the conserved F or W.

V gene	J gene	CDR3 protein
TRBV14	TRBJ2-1	CASSHLAGGPGNEQFF
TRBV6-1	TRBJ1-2	CASSYRESTGGYTF
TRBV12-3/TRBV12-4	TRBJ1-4	CASSPRSNEKLFF
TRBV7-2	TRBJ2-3	CASLKASGGPTDTQYF
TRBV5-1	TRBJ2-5	CASSPWAGVIQETQYF
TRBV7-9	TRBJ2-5	CASSSRQGRETQYF
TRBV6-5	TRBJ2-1	CASSRQPGTSGEQFF
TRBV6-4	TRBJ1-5	CASSDSKHQPQHF
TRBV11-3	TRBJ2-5	CASRPAGTGIRAQYF
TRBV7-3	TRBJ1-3	CASSLGAANSGNTIYF
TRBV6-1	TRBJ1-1	CASGLDTEAFF
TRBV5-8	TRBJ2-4	CASSPWTSGGHTKNIQYF
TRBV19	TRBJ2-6	CASTFSGAQGANVLTF
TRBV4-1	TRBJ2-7	CASSVTTGGSYEQYF
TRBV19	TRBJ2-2	CASQRLGGTGELFF
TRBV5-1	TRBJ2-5	CASSLGPGGETQYF
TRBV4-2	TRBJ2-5	CASSQDSGGVVETQYF
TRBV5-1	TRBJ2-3	CASSRQTSGAGDTQYF
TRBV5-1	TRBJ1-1	CASSLGQGITEAFF
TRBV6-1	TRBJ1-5	CASSAKRGIGNQPQHF
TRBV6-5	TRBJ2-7	CASNPTSGPPEQYF
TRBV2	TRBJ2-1	CASTPGTSGPRGEQFF
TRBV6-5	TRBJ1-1	CASSYGFRGNTEAFF
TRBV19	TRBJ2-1	CASSIHGDRGDEQFF
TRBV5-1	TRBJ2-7	CASSLGQGAYEQYF
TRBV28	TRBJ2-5	CASSFYAGETQYF
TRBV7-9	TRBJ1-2	CASSLSGATYGYTF
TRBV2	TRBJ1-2	CASSEDTNYGYTF
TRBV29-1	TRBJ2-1	CSVTPGGSYNEQFF
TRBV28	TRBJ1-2	CASSSWDGYTF
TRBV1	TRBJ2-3	CTSSQDRGRDTQYF
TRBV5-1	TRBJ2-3	CASSLTRGGTDTQYF
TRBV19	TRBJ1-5	CASNFGGQGAQPQHF
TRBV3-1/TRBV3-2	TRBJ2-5	CASSQGTVNGETQYF
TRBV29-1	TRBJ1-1	CSVHTGTSNTEAFF
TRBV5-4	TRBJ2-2	CASSLGQGSNTGELFF
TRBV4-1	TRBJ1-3	CASSQGMQSSGNTIYF